This passage covers 14 T cell receptor beta chains from one sample sequenced in a study of T-cell reconstitution after alpha-beta-depleted transplantation in children. Unique molecular identifiers featured in how the TCRbeta library was prepared. TCRdb re-derived calls from the PCR reads in MiXCR, one entry per CDR3 protein. Of about 610,000 distinct CDR3 sequences listed, about 11% are singletons. The sample consisted of PBMCs from the stem cell graft donor, taken from the stem cell graft. These TCRs come from a human donor who donated a stem cell graft to a child with acute myeloid leukemia.

The chain is built from TRBV6-5 and TRBJ2-1; D could derive from TRBD1 or TRBD2 (6 bases each). V was cut by 8 bases and J by 8 bases, with 10 bases left in between. Germline CDR1 MNHEY, CDR2 SVGAGI. This CDR3 contains 11 residues. In DNA form, the CDR3 reads TGTGCCAGCCAGAGGGGGGATGAGCAGTTCTTC. Its protein product is CASQRGDEQFF.

V and J are TRBV4-3 and TRBJ2-3, with 15 bases fitting TRBD2. Per the germline V gene, CDR1 is LGHNA and CDR2 is YSLEER. The CDR3 runs to 18 residues. Losses at the gene ends were 1 base for V and 6 bases for J; bases not matched to a gene: 8. CDR3 residues: CASSQASPGLAGGDTQYF. The CDR3 region has the DNA TGCGCCAGCAGCCAAGCTTCTCCGGGACTAGCGGGAGGTGATACGCAGTATTTT.

The CDR3 loop reads CASSFGFRLAETFNEQFF. The CDR3 nucleotides are TGCGCCAGCAGCTTTGGTTTTAGACTAGCGGAAACCTTCAATGAGCAGTTCTTC. The rearrangement uses TRBV5-1 and TRBJ2-1; 9 positions agree with TRBD2. Germline CDR1 reads SGHRS; CDR2 reads YFSETQ. Germline trimming cut 2 bases from V and 6 bases from J; bases unmatched to any gene: 15. The CDR3 contains 18 residues.

This clonotype was recorded many times. The CDR3 spells CASSPHRDGNEQFF. DNA for the CDR3: TGTGCCAGCAGTCCCCACCGGGATGGCAATGAGCAGTTCTTC. The chain employs TRBV28 and TRBJ2-1; D possibly corresponds to TRBD2 (5 bases). This CDR3 is built from 14 residues. Trimming stripped 5 bases from V and 6 bases from J, with 14 bases between. Looked up from germline, CDR1 is MDHEN and CDR2 is SYDVKM.

The rearrangement links TRBV28 to TRBJ2-7; tentative D call: TRBD2 (5 bases). This CDR3 is built from 16 residues. V lost 7 bases, J lost 3 bases, and 22 bases lay in between. The V gene's germline CDR1 is MDHEN and CDR2 SYDVKM. Here the CDR3 DNA reads TGTGCCAGCACCCTTTCGGGGAAGCCCCGTTTCTACGAGCAGTACTTC. It specifies CASTLSGKPRFYEQYF. Complete variable domain (other parts from reference TRBV28 and TRBJ2-7): DVKVTQSSRYLVKRTGEKVFLECVQDMDHENMFWYRQDPGLGLRLIYFSYDVKMKEKGDIPEGYSVSREKKERFSLILESASTNQTSMYLCASTLSGKPRFYEQYFGPGTRLTVT.

This clonotype was detected ten times or more. This chain connects TRBV15 to TRBJ1-1; D not certain. Germline CDR1 is LNHNV and CDR2 is YYDKDF (reference sequence). V was pared by 0 bases and J by 0 bases, with 8 bases between. This CDR3 has 15 amino acids. CDR3 sequence (DNA): TGTGCCACCAGCAGAGATAAAGCCTTGAACACTGAAGCTTTCTTT. Its translation is CATSRDKALNTEAFF.

There are many counts of this clonotype. V usage is TRBV28 and J usage is TRBJ2-7, with TRBD1 matching over 8 bases. The germline CDR1 and CDR2 sequences are MDHEN and SYDVKM. Trimming at V came to 5 bases and at J to 9 bases, leaving 0 bases not matched to a gene. The CDR3 is 10 residues long. Here the CDR3 reads CASSGTGQYF. In nucleotides, the CDR3 is TGTGCCAGCAGTGGGACAGGGCAGTACTTC.

The chain recombines TRBV29-1 with TRBJ2-1, with unresolved D. The V and J ends lost 0 bases and 0 bases respectively, with 12 bases between them. The CDR3 covers 16 residues. Germline values: CDR1 SQVTM, CDR2 ANQGSEA. The CDR3 sequence: CSVEEWAAISYNEQFF. The CDR3 coding sequence is TGCAGCGTTGAAGAATGGGCGGCCATCTCCTACAATGAGCAGTTCTTC.

This clonotype was seen repeatedly, ten times or more. The chain combines TRBV29-1 with TRBJ2-3; D uncertain. The CDR3 sequence is 13 residues long. Germline-derived CDR1 and CDR2 are SQVTM and ANQGSEA. The V end lost 7 bases, the J end lost 4 bases, and 15 bases lay between the germline ends. CDR3: CSARPSSADTQYF. Here the CDR3 DNA reads TGCAGCGCCCGACCAAGCTCTGCAGATACGCAGTATTTT.

The rearrangement uses TRBV30 and TRBJ1-5; no reliable D call. This CDR3 region has 13 residues. The V end was cut by 0 bases, the J end by 5 bases, with 8 bases between. Germline lookup yields CDR1 GTSNPN and CDR2 SVGIG (reference sequence). The CDR3, as DNA: TGTGCCTGGAGTGTAAAGGGTGATCAGCCCCAGCATTTT. This codes for CAWSVKGDQPQHF.

This clonotype was recorded at least ten times. DNA of the CDR3: TGCGCCAGCAGCTTTAGCGGGAGTAGCGAGACCCAGTACTTC. Protein sequence: CASSFSGSSETQYF. The chain carries TRBV5-1 and TRBJ2-5; 9 bases are shared with TRBD2. This CDR3 has 14 residues. The V gene end was trimmed by 2 bases and the J gene end by 5 bases; junction bases not matched to a gene: 4. Germline CDR1 is SGHRS and CDR2 is YFSETQ.

Only a few counts were recorded for this clonotype. The CDR3, as DNA: TGTGCCAGCAGTGAAGGAAACCGGGGATGGGAGACCCAGTACTTC. This codes for CASSEGNRGWETQYF. This rearrangement joins TRBV25-1 to TRBJ2-5; a weak D match, TRBD2 (5 bases). Germline-derived CDR1 and CDR2 are MGHDK and SYGVNS. The CDR3 is made up of 15 amino acids. The V gene lost 2 bases and the J gene lost 5 bases, with 15 bases spanning the gap.

This clonotype was detected only a few times. This sequence joins TRBV27 and TRBJ2-1; TRBD2 agrees at 14 bases. V trimming: 8 bases; J trimming: 9 bases; junction bases outside the gene matches: 9. The CDR3 is 15 residues long. Germline V gene data show CDR1 as MNHEY and CDR2 as SMNVEV (reference sequence). The CDR3, as DNA: TGTGCCAGCTACCCCGGACTAGCGGGAGGCGCTGAGCAGTTCTTC. The encoded protein is CASYPGLAGGAEQFF.

This clonotype was seen a handful of times. The chain combines TRBV4-2 with TRBJ2-3; D is possibly TRBD1 or TRBD2 (6 bases each). The germline gives CDR1 LGHNA, CDR2 YNFKEQ. This CDR3 contains 16 residues. V shed 4 bases and J shed 2 bases, with 16 bases lying between them. The CDR3 loop is CASSLEGRGATDTQYF. For the CDR3, the DNA is TGTGCCAGCAGCCTCGAAGGAAGGGGGGCCACAGATACGCAGTATTTT.